This T cell receptor (beta chain) was captured by sequencing in a study of neurological immune-mediated disorders. Findings of the study overall: HTLV-1-associated myelopathy showed the most TCR clonal expansion; multiple sclerosis the least, below healthy controls. Among expanded clones, no CDR3 amino acid sequences were shared across subjects, a pattern suggesting private repertoires in all groups.

This CDR3 has 16 amino acids. V was cut by 3 bases and J by 1 base, with 15 bases left in between. The germline V gene has CDR1 MGHDK and CDR2 SYGVNS. The cDNA was generated through 5'RACE incorporating 10-nucleotide random UMIs. MiXCR, applied by TCRdb to the 5' RACE reads, yields one record per CDR3 protein. In the table there are 50,000 or so distinct CDR3 sequences, over 3% of which are singletons. 2 million PBMCs stored at -80 C were the source of the unsorted libraries. This clonotype came up many times. Its antigen is still unknown. The material sequenced was PBMCs. The clonotype was recovered from a man aged 35-49 years with multiple sclerosis. The gene calls are TRBV25-1 and TRBJ2-5; D possibly corresponds to TRBD2 (6 bases). CDR3 DNA sequence: TGTGCCAGCAGTGAGGGGGGTTGGGACGCCCAAGAGACCCAGTACTTC. Translating it yields CASSEGGWDAQETQYF.